This TCR beta chain was sequenced in a study of cytomegalovirus exposure and HLA in healthy donors. Whole-study findings and limits: The classifier reportedly diagnosed cytomegalovirus status with high sensitivity and specificity. In vitro checks showed that a few CMV-associated chains really do target CMV antigens. The investigators catalogued 160 or so TCR beta chains as cytomegalovirus-associated.

The donors were in the roughly 110-subject validation cohort; that cohort was separate from the approximately 730-subject first cohort. Germline assignment: CDR1 GTSNPN and CDR2 SVGIG (reference sequence). Trimming cost V 0 bases and J 2 bases, with 9 bases left between them. CDR3 length: 14 residues. Clones were read by immunoSEQ multiplex PCR, and TCRdb kept only the in-frame ones, dropping some. Among approximately 65,000 clones listed, 80% to 95% were seen once. Concerning this clone: The antigen remains undetermined.

This sequence joins TRBV30 and TRBJ2-3, with D tentatively TRBD2 (6 bases). The specimen was PBMCs. The receptor's source is a man aged 18 to 30 in good health and CMV-seropositive. In DNA form, the CDR3 reads TGTGCCTGGAGTGTCGCGGGGTCCACAGATACGCAGTATTTT. It encodes CAWSVAGSTDTQYF.